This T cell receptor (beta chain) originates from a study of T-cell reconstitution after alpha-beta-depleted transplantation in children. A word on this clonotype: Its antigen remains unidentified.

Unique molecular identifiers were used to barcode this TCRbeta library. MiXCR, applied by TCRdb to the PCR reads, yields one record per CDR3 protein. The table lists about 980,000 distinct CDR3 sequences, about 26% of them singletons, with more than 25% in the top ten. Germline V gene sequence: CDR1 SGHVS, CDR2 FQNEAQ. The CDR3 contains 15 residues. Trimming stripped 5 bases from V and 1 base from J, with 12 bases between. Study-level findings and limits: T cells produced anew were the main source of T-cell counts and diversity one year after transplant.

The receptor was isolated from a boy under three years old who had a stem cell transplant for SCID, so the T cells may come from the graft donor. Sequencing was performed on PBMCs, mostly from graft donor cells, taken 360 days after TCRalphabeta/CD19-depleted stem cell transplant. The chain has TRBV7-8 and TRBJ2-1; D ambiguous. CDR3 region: CASSLLRWSYNEQFF. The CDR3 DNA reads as TGTGCCAGCAGCCTCCTTCGGTGGTCCTACAATGAGCAGTTCTTC.